The TCR beta chain described here comes from a study of spatial heterogeneity in lung cancer. General observations from the study: Expanded alpha and beta TCR counts within tumors tracked tumor mutation counts.

The presence of a unique molecular identifier marked each TCR cDNA molecule. TCRdb analysed the 5' RACE reads with MiXCR anew, one entry per CDR3 protein. Among 20,000 to 25,000 distinct CDR3 sequences listed, approximately 6.5% were seen once. This clonotype has more than one count but fewer than ten. What it binds is not known. Time point given: sample taken at primary tumor resection. Without sorting, whole RNA was sequenced from tumor, nontumor lung or frozen PBMC. The clonotype originates from a male donor with early-stage non-small cell lung cancer. The specimen was lung tumor tissue, collected at surgery.

The CDR3 reads CASTPTGGFTGELFF. CDR3 nucleotides: TGTGCCAGTACCCCGACAGGGGGTTTCACCGGGGAGCTGTTTTTT. The chain employs TRBV19 and TRBJ2-2; 9 bases align to TRBD1. Germline V gives CDR1 LNHDA, CDR2 SQIVND (reference sequence). The CDR3 loop spans 15 amino acids. Trimming took 7 bases from V and 4 from J; bases not matched to a gene: 7.